Listed here are 21 T cell receptor beta chains from one sample, sequenced in a study of patients and donors after allogeneic stem cell transplantation. One entry per CDR3 protein results from TCRdb running MiXCR on the RT-PCR reads. The profile covers about 160,000 distinct CDR3 sequences, with 37% appearing a single time and 50% to 65% taken by the ten largest. Sequencing was performed on blood, either unsorted or a sorted T cell fraction (not recorded which). The receptors stem from a human donor who was either an allogeneic HSCT recipient or a stem cell or donor lymphocyte infusion donor (not recorded which). It is not recorded whose cells these are; they may come from a transplant donor.

This clonotype was seen a handful of times. A junction end diverges from the germline sequence, so it may reflect a read error. The chain links TRBV6-1 to TRBJ1-4; TRBD1 agrees at 9 bases. The CDR3 covers 12 residues. Germline CDR1 is MNHNS and CDR2 is SASEGT. CDR3 DNA: TGTGCCAGCACTGAAACAGGGGGCAGACTGTTTTTT. It yields the protein CASTETGGRLFF.

This clonotype appeared a few times. The J gene is TRBJ1-2, the V gene TRBV18; D remains ambiguous. The CDR3 spans 15 residues. V shed 1 base and J shed 0 bases, with 9 bases lying between them. Germline V lookup: CDR1 KGHSH, CDR2 LQKENI. The CDR3 nucleotides read TGTGCCAGCTCACCACTGCCGATCACTAACTATGGCTACACCTTC. This gives the protein CASSPLPITNYGYTF.

This clonotype was counted once. This sequence joins TRBV7-6 and TRBJ1-6; D gene uncertain. The CDR3 contains 13 residues. Trimming removed 1 base at V and 8 bases at J, with 6 bases between. Germline-derived CDR1 and CDR2 are SGHVS and FNYEAQ. The CDR3 protein is CASSLERDSPLHF. The CDR3 nucleotides are TGTGCCAGCAGCTTAGAGAGGGATTCACCCCTCCACTTT.

The chain links TRBV20-1 to TRBJ2-1, with TRBD2 matching over 7 bases. V gave up 4 bases and J gave up 2 bases; unmatched junction bases: 2. This CDR3 spans 13 amino acids. Germline V gives CDR1 DFQATT, CDR2 SNEGSKA (reference sequence). DNA for the CDR3: TGCAGTGCTACAGCGGGAACCTACAATGAGCAGTTCTTC. Amino acids: CSATAGTYNEQFF.

The chain uses TRBV10-2 and TRBJ1-1; 9 nucleotides align to TRBD1. CDR1 WSHSY and CDR2 SAAADI come from the germline V gene. This CDR3 region has 14 residues. Losses at the gene ends were 6 bases for V and 0 bases for J; bases not matched to a gene: 2. The CDR3 loop is CASRDRGMNTEAFF. DNA for the CDR3: TGCGCCAGCAGGGACAGGGGCATGAACACTGAAGCTTTCTTT.

The chain has TRBV9 and TRBJ1-2; D not certain. V lost 0 bases and J 7 bases, leaving 13 bases between the germline ends. Germline V lookup: CDR1 SGDLS, CDR2 YYNGEE. The CDR3 runs 14 residues. This chain's CDR3 is CASSVATGSTGYTF. For the CDR3, the DNA is TGTGCCAGCAGCGTAGCTACGGGGTCGACTGGCTACACCTTC.

This clonotype has a handful of counts. The chain links TRBV27 to TRBJ2-3, with 11 bases identical to TRBD2. Germline V lookup: CDR1 MNHEY, CDR2 SMNVEV (reference sequence). The CDR3 covers 13 residues. With 7 bases clipped from V and 5 bases from J, the junction kept 2 bases outside the gene matches. CDR3 residues: CASMTSGVDTQYF. In nucleotides, the CDR3 is TGTGCCAGCATGACTAGCGGGGTAGATACGCAGTATTTT.

The chain carries TRBV29-1 and TRBJ1-1; tentatively, D is TRBD1 (6 bases). The V gene's germline CDR1 is SQVTM and CDR2 ANQGSEA. The CDR3 loop spans 11 amino acids. Between the trimmed V and J ends, which lost 7 bases and 1 base, there was a span of 7 bases. The CDR3 spells CSGTENTEAFF. CDR3 sequence (DNA): TGCAGCGGGACAGAGAACACTGAAGCTTTCTTT.

The chain recombines TRBV28 with TRBJ1-6; D possibly corresponds to TRBD1 (5 bases). Trimming took off 7 bases at V and 7 bases at J, with 23 bases between the two ends. CDR1 and CDR2 (germline): MDHEN, SYDVKM. The CDR3 spans 17 residues. The CDR3 nucleotides are TGTGCCAGCATCACGCCGGGGGACGTCCAGCGGAATTCACCCCTCCACTTT. The encoded protein is CASITPGDVQRNSPLHF. Drawing the rest from reference TRBV28 and TRBJ1-6, the complete variable domain is DVKVTQSSRYLVKRTGEKVFLECVQDMDHENMFWYRQDPGLGLRLIYFSYDVKMKEKGDIPEGYSVSREKKERFSLILESASTNQTSMYLCASITPGDVQRNSPLHFGNGTRLTVT.

This chain uses TRBV29-1 with TRBJ2-7; D may match TRBD1 or TRBD2 (7 bases each). The CDR3 has 13 residues. Germline V CDR1 and CDR2: SQVTM, ANQGSEA. Deletions cut 8 bases from V and 1 base from J, with 15 bases between. The DNA for the CDR3 is TGCAGCACCCGACAGGGAGGGTCCTACGAGCAGTACTTC. Residues: CSTRQGGSYEQYF.

The V and J genes are TRBV12-3 or TRBV12-4 and TRBJ2-5, with D perhaps TRBD1 (7 bases). The V gene lost 1 base and the J gene lost 9 bases, with 12 bases spanning the gap. The CDR3 has 13 residues. The CDR3 DNA is TGTGCCAGCAGTTTAGGGACAGGAGGGGCCCAGTACTTC. Translating it yields CASSLGTGGAQYF.

The J gene is TRBJ2-1, the V gene TRBV5-1; 7 bases are a match to TRBD1. CDR1 is SGHRS, CDR2 YFSETQ, per germline. The J segment lost 4 bases and the V segment lost 4 bases, leaving 8 bases of the junction unmatched. This CDR3 has 15 residues. CDR3 in amino acids: CASSPGQQLYNEQFF. The CDR3, as DNA: TGCGCCAGCAGCCCGGGACAGCAGCTTTACAATGAGCAGTTCTTC.

The V call is TRBV4-2, the J call TRBJ2-7; D perhaps matches TRBD2 (5 bases). Germline V gene data show CDR1 as LGHNA and CDR2 as YNFKEQ. This CDR3 comprises 12 residues. Trimming removed 1 base at V and 6 bases at J, with 7 bases between. In nucleotides, the CDR3 is TGTGCCAGCAGCCAAGGAGGGCCCGAGCAGTACTTC. This translates into CASSQGGPEQYF.

CDR3 in amino acids: CASSASRQGSTDTQYF. The CDR3 region has the DNA TGTGCCAGCAGCGCCTCTCGTCAGGGAAGCACAGATACGCAGTATTTT. The chain employs TRBV9 and TRBJ2-3; D is perhaps TRBD1 (5 bases). The germline V and J ends were trimmed by 3 bases and 0 bases, with 14 bases remaining between them. CDR3 length: 16 residues. Germline V gene data show CDR1 as SGDLS and CDR2 as YYNGEE. The full variable domain, completed using reference TRBV9 and TRBJ2-3, is DSGVTQTPKHLITATGQRVTLRCSPRSGDLSVYWYQQSLDQGLQFLIQYYNGEERAKGNILERFSAQQFPDLHSELNLSSLELGDSALYFCASSASRQGSTDTQYFGPGTRLTVL.

V is TRBV5-5 and J is TRBJ2-7, with TRBD1 identical over 7 bases. Germline CDR1 and CDR2: SGHKS and YYEKEE (reference sequence). V dropped 0 bases and J dropped 1; count of bases not matched to a gene: 7. CDR3 length: 16 amino acids. The CDR3 DNA reads TGTGCCAGCAGCTTGGGACAGGGCCCGGGTTCCTACGAGCAGTACGTC. It is translated as CASSLGQGPGSYEQYV.

The chain carries TRBV6-5 and TRBJ1-4, with D unresolved. CDR1 is MNHEY and CDR2 is SVGAGI in the germline V gene. This CDR3 spans 14 amino acids. The germline V and J ends were trimmed by 0 bases and 7 bases, with 9 bases remaining between them. The CDR3 sequence is CASSYSELGEKLFF. The CDR3, as DNA: TGTGCCAGCAGTTACTCGGAGTTGGGTGAAAAACTGTTTTTT.

This clonotype is a singleton in its sample. The rearrangement uses TRBV18 and TRBJ2-3, with 13 bases fitting TRBD2. The CDR3 is 17 amino acids. Germline loops: CDR1 KGHSH, CDR2 LQKENI. V dropped 3 bases and J dropped 2; count of bases not matched to a gene: 5. The CDR3 bases are TGTGCCAGCTCACCGCAACTAGCGGGAGGGATCACAGATACGCAGTATTTT. It specifies CASSPQLAGGITDTQYF.

The rearrangement links TRBV4-3 to TRBJ1-5; weak D call: TRBD1 (6 bases). The ends were cut back, 3 bases at V and 4 bases at J, with 10 bases in the middle. Germline V lookup: CDR1 LGHNA, CDR2 YSLEER. The CDR3 is 14 residues long. In DNA form, the CDR3 reads TGCGCCAGCAGCCATGACCAGGGGAATCAGCCCCAGCATTTT. It specifies CASSHDQGNQPQHF.

A few counts support this clonotype. The gene calls are TRBV25-1 and TRBJ1-2, with D unclear. The ends were cut back, 6 bases at V and 4 bases at J, with 15 bases in the middle. This CDR3 is 14 amino acids long. Germline-derived CDR1 and CDR2 are MGHDK and SYGVNS. The CDR3 spells CASRPQTESYGYTF. CDR3 coding DNA: TGTGCCAGCAGGCCGCAAACAGAGTCCTATGGCTACACCTTC.

The chain couples TRBV7-9 to TRBJ2-7; 7 bases line up with TRBD2. From germline, CDR1 is SEHNR and CDR2 FQNEAQ (reference sequence). Trimming removed 2 bases from V and 4 bases from J; junction bases left unmatched: 17. The CDR3 covers 18 residues. CDR3 sequence (DNA): TGTGCCAGCAGCTTAAGCGTTTCGCGACCTCGGGACTATTACGAGCAGTACGTC. Translation: CASSLSVSRPRDYYEQYV.

Here the CDR3 reads CAISSGRKGEKLFF. Written as DNA, the CDR3 is TGTGCCATCAGCTCCGGGAGGAAAGGGGAAAAACTGTTTTTT. The rearrangement links TRBV10-3 to TRBJ1-4; no definite D call. There are 14 residues in the CDR3. V was trimmed by 6 bases and J by 8 bases, leaving 16 bases between them. Germline V gene sequence: CDR1 ENHRY, CDR2 SYGVKD.